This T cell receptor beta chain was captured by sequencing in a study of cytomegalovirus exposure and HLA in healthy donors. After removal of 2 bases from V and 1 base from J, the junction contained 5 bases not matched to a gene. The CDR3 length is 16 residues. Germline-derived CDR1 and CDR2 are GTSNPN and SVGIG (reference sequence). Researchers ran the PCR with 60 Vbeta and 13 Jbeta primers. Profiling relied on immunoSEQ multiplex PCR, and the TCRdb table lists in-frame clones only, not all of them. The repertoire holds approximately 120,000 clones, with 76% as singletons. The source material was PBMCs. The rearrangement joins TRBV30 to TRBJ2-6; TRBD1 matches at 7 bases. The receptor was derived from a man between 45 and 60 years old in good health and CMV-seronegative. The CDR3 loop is CAWSLTGPSGANVLTF. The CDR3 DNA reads TGTGCCTGGAGTCTGACAGGGCCATCTGGGGCCAACGTCCTGACTTTC.